This T cell receptor beta chain was identified in a study of blood T cell repertoires in COVID-19. Generated by immunoSEQ multiplex PCR, the TCRdb table keeps only in-frame clones and is missing some. Among under 120,000 clones listed, 69% were seen once. This CDR3 is 14 amino acids long. The ends lost 10 bases at V and 4 bases at J; junction bases unmatched: 9. Germline V gene lookup returns CDR1 ENHRY and CDR2 SYGVKD. The clonotype was recovered from a man aged 80 or over with acute or convalescent COVID-19. Material for sequencing was peripheral blood. This chain uses TRBV10-3 with TRBJ2-1; TRBD2 matches at 8 bases. Here the CDR3 DNA reads TGTGCCACCGAGGGAAGCGGGGGTTACAATGAGCAGTTCTTC. Encoded protein: CATEGSGGYNEQFF.